This passage covers 24 T cell receptor beta chains from one sample sequenced in a study of tumor-infiltrating lymphocytes in primary liver carcinoma. Scientists recovered RNA and DNA together from roughly 20-30 mg of unsorted bulk tissue. The input was 450 to 500 ng total RNA; TCR beta cDNA was made from it with a constant-region primer. Libraries for TCR beta were built through three nested multiplex PCR rounds, which together made up a slightly modified ARM-PCR procedure. Amplification in the first two PCR rounds was performed using TRBV1-TRBV30 forward primers and a C-beta reverse primer for approximately 10 cycles each. Using its own MiXCR run on the multiplex PCR reads, TCRdb lists one record per CDR3 protein. The sample contains roughly 120,000 distinct CDR3 sequences, around two thirds of which appear only once. The material sequenced was liver tumor tissue from sampling region 1. Stated subset: tumor region T1, superior pole. All receptors come from a woman aged 55-69 years with primary liver carcinoma and hepatitis B virus infection.

This clonotype came up many times. CDR3 in DNA: TGTGCCAGCAGTCAGTACGACAGGGTGGGTGGCTACACCTTC. Amino acid sequence: CASSQYDRVGGYTF. The V and J genes are TRBV12-3 or TRBV12-4 and TRBJ1-2; TRBD1 matches 7 bases. The CDR3 sequence is 14 residues long. V was pared by 5 bases and J by 7 bases, with 10 bases of the junction left unmatched.

The rearrangement uses TRBV28 and TRBJ2-5, with TRBD2 as a possible D gene (7 bases). V lost 4 bases, J lost 5 bases, and 20 bases lay in between. This CDR3 region has 16 residues. Germline V gene sequence: CDR1 MDHEN, CDR2 SYDVKM. CDR3 region: CASSSIPQGGGETQYF. The CDR3 nucleotides are TGTGCCAGCAGTTCGATTCCCCAGGGAGGGGGGGAGACCCAGTACTTC.

This clonotype was observed a few times. This chain links TRBV20-1 with TRBJ2-7, with 8 bases that match TRBD2. V dropped 3 bases and J dropped 0; count of bases not matched to a gene: 10. In germline, CDR1 is DFQATT, CDR2 SNEGSKA (reference sequence). The CDR3 totals 16 residues. The CDR3, as DNA: TGCAGTGCTAGCTTTTTCGGGGGGGTCTCCTCCTACGAGCAGTACTTC. It specifies CSASFFGGVSSYEQYF.

This clonotype was picked up a small number of times. The chain links TRBV28 to TRBJ2-7; a possible D gene is TRBD1 (6 bases). This CDR3 is 12 amino acids long. Germline V gene data show CDR1 as MDHEN and CDR2 as SYDVKM. Trimming took 8 bases from V and 3 from J, leaving 11 bases between them. The chain's CDR3 is CASRGRGYEQYF. In DNA, the CDR3 is TGTGCCAGCCGAGGCAGGGGCTACGAGCAGTACTTC.

With regard to this clonotype: With a much larger clone just one base away, this may be a read error. The chain combines TRBV28 with TRBJ2-1, with TRBD2 identical over 10 bases. The germline V gene has CDR1 MDHEN and CDR2 SYDVKM. The CDR3 runs 17 residues. The DNA for the CDR3 is TGTGCCAGCAGATCTAGCGGGGGCCGGGGGTTGTACAATAAGCAGTTCTTC. It is translated as CASRSSGGRGLYNKQFF.

Concerning this clonotype: The conserved final phenylalanine or tryptophan is absent from the CDR3, which likely points to a read error. This chain joins TRBV6-2 or TRBV6-3 and TRBJ1-2; no clear D. This CDR3 contains 14 residues. Germline V lookup: CDR1 MNHEY, CDR2 SVGEGT. CDR3: CTSSSGGQPTGYTS. CDR3 in DNA: TGTACCAGCAGTTCTGGAGGCCAACCTACTGGGTACACCTCC.

In the case of this clonotype: Its ends do not fully match the called genes, so a read error is possible. The DNA for the CDR3 is TGTGCCAGCAGCGACGGGACTAGCGGGAGATCCTACGATGAGCAATTCTTC. It encodes CASSDGTSGRSYDEQFF. This sequence joins TRBV11-2 and TRBJ2-1, with TRBD2 matching 14 bases. The CDR3 is 17 residues long. Germline lookup yields CDR1 SGHAT and CDR2 FQNNGV.

Note on this clonotype: At one end, the junction sequence differs from germline, possibly due to a read error. CDR3 DNA: TGTGCCGGCAGCCGTTCACTGGCCACTGAGGCTTTCTTT. Translated: CAGSRSLATEAFF. The rearrangement joins TRBV11-3 to TRBJ1-1; D is undetermined. Germline loops: CDR1 SGHNT, CDR2 YENEEA. The CDR3 length is 13 residues.

This sequence joins TRBV9 and TRBJ1-2; maybe TRBD1 (5 bases). The CDR3 length is 14 residues. Trimming removed 1 base at V and 5 bases at J, with 12 bases between. Germline V gene data show CDR1 as SGDLS and CDR2 as YYNGEE. The CDR3: CASSVSAGNYGYTF. The CDR3 DNA reads as TGTGCCAGCAGCGTAAGTGCAGGGAATTATGGCTACACCTTC.

V gene TRBV7-8 combines with J gene TRBJ1-1; unclear D gene. Germline V gives CDR1 SGHVS, CDR2 FQNEAQ. This CDR3 is 15 amino acids long. Between the trimmed V and J ends, which lost 0 bases and 0 bases, there was a span of 8 bases. CDR3 DNA sequence: TGTGCCAGCAGCTTAGCTTTAGGGTTGAACACTGAAGCTTTCTTT. It specifies CASSLALGLNTEAFF.

Of note for this clonotype: One end of the junction varies from germline; a read error may be responsible. The V gene is TRBV12-3 or TRBV12-4, the J gene TRBJ2-2; no reliable D call. There are 14 residues in the CDR3. For the CDR3, the DNA is TGTGCCAACAGTTTTAACTCGAACGCCGGGGAGCTGTTTTTT. This sequence encodes CANSFNSNAGELFF.

Note on this clonotype: Because the CDR3 is missing its conserved closing phenylalanine or tryptophan, this is likely a read error. The chain recombines TRBV11-2 with TRBJ2-6; D gene ambiguous. The CDR3 loop spans 19 amino acids. Germline CDR1 reads SGHAT; CDR2 reads FQNNGV. V lost 8 bases to trimming and J lost 0 bases, with 23 bases between them. The CDR3 spells CASGPAPGTEDSGANVLTL. CDR3 coding DNA: TGTGCCAGCGGACCCGCGCCCGGTACAGAAGACTCTGGGGCCAACGTCCTGACTCTT.

About this clonotype itself: A much larger clone lies one base from this, so it may be a read error. The chain employs TRBV6-5 and TRBJ1-6; TRBD1 is a possible D gene (6 bases). CDR3 size: 14 residues. Per germline, CDR1 MNHEY and CDR2 SVGAGI. Trimming left V 6 bases short and J 8 bases short, with 14 bases between. The CDR3 sequence is CASSHGGPYSPLHF. The CDR3, as DNA: TGTGCCAGCAGCCACGGGGGGCCCTATTCACCCCTCCACTTT.

A note on this clonotype: The CDR3 does not close with the conserved phenylalanine or tryptophan, likely indicating a read error. The chain carries TRBV11-3 and TRBJ1-1; 8 bases fit TRBD1. V shed 5 bases, J shed 6 bases, and the junction held 17 bases outside the gene matches. This CDR3 has 17 residues. The germline V gene encodes CDR1 SGHNT and CDR2 YENEEA. The CDR3 reads CASSTQLSTGVRAEAFC. CDR3 bases: TGTGCCAGCAGCACCCAACTATCGACAGGGGTGAGGGCTGAAGCTTTCTGT.

J is TRBJ2-3 and V is TRBV5-5; 7 nucleotides line up with TRBD1. The CDR3 spans 13 residues. Germline V CDR1 and CDR2: SGHKS, YYEKEE (reference sequence). Germline trimming cut 8 bases from V and 6 bases from J; bases unmatched to any gene: 9. CDR3 sequence (DNA): TGTGCCAGTAGGAGAGGACAGGAGGATACGCAGTATTTT. The encoded protein is CASRRGQEDTQYF.

Comment on this clonotype: This may be a read error: a much more frequent sequence differs by one nucleotide. The chain uses TRBV29-1 and TRBJ2-3; 12 bases align to TRBD2. The germline V gene has CDR1 SQVTM and CDR2 ANQGSEA. J lost 2 bases, V lost 4 bases, and 7 bases had no gene match. This CDR3 comprises 16 residues. The CDR3, as DNA: TGCAGCGTTGCCCGGACTAGCGGGACTAACACAGATACGCAGTATTTT. Its translation: CSVARTSGTNTDTQYF.

This clonotype was seen only once. At one end, the junction sequence differs from germline, possibly due to a read error. The rearrangement uses TRBV11-2 and TRBJ2-1, with D unclear. Germline V CDR1 and CDR2: SGHAT, FQNNGV. This CDR3 has 16 amino acids. The CDR3: CASSLAERLSYNVQLF. The CDR3 bases are TGTGCCAGCAGCTTAGCAGAGCGCCTCTCCTACAATGTGCAGTTATTC.

On this clonotype itself: This may be a read error: a much more frequent sequence differs by one nucleotide. The chain uses TRBV6-2 or TRBV6-3 and TRBJ2-5, with D possibly being TRBD1 (5 bases). The CDR3 extends over 13 amino acids. CDR1 is MNHEY and CDR2 is SVGEGT in the germline V gene. V was clipped by 10 bases and J by 4 bases, with 16 bases between them. CDR3 in amino acids: CAIRQGIRETQYF. In DNA form, the CDR3 reads TGTGCCATCCGCCAGGGCATTCGAGAGACCCAGTACTTC.

Worth noting for this clonotype: The junction departs from the called germline gene at one end, perhaps through a read error. The chain uses TRBV11-2 and TRBJ2-5; no clear D gene. Germline V gene data show CDR1 as SGHAT and CDR2 as FQNNGV. This CDR3 has 16 residues. CDR3 sequence: CANSLEGRAFSETQYF. The CDR3 nucleotides are TGTGCCAACAGCCTAGAAGGACGGGCTTTTTCGGAGACCCAGTACTTC.

Turning to this clonotype: Mismatch with germline at one junction end may stem from a read error. The rearrangement links TRBV11-2 to TRBJ2-1; the match to TRBD2 covers 11 bases. The CDR3 runs to 16 residues. Germline-derived CDR1 and CDR2 are SGHAT and FQNNGV. CDR3 region: CANSTLAGGAMNEQFF. In DNA, the CDR3 is TGTGCCAACAGCACCCTAGCGGGGGGAGCTATGAACGAGCAGTTCTTC.

As for this clonotype: This may come from a read error, since a much larger clone is one base off. The chain couples TRBV6-6 to TRBJ1-2; D is uncertain. This CDR3 is built from 12 residues. Germline V CDR1 and CDR2: MNHNY, SVGAGI (reference sequence). The CDR3 loop reads CVSSAMEYGYTF. The CDR3 nucleotides are TGTGTCAGCAGTGCGATGGAATATGGCTACACCTTC.

The sample holds many counts of this clonotype. The V gene is TRBV12-3 or TRBV12-4, the J gene TRBJ2-3; maybe TRBD2 (5 bases). There are 14 residues in the CDR3. Trimming stripped 0 bases from V and 9 bases from J, with 13 bases between. The CDR3 sequence: CASSLARRLRTQYF. CDR3 nucleotides: TGTGCCAGCAGTTTAGCGAGGAGGTTGAGGACGCAGTATTTT.

Comment on this clonotype: The conserved phenylalanine or tryptophan normally closing the CDR3 is absent here, so this likely arose from a read error. Because the CDR3's place on the DNA is in doubt, the DNA is left out and the CDR3 is given as listed by TCRdb. CDR3: CASSLTGNTLETHYS. The chain recombines TRBV11-2 with TRBJ2-5; the listed D gene, TRBD1, was not tested against the DNA. The CDR3 region is 15 residues in length, termini included. Germline CDR1 is SGHAT and CDR2 is FQNNGV.

For this clonotype: Sequence at one end of the junction differs from germline and may be a read error. The genes are TRBV11-2 and TRBJ2-2; D is perhaps TRBD1 or TRBD2 (5 bases each). The CDR3 length is 15 residues. Germline V gene sequence: CDR1 SGHAT, CDR2 FQNNGV. Written as DNA, the CDR3 is TGTGCCAGCACGCACAGGTCTAGAGGAACCGGGGAGCTATTTTTT. Residues: CASTHRSRGTGELFF.